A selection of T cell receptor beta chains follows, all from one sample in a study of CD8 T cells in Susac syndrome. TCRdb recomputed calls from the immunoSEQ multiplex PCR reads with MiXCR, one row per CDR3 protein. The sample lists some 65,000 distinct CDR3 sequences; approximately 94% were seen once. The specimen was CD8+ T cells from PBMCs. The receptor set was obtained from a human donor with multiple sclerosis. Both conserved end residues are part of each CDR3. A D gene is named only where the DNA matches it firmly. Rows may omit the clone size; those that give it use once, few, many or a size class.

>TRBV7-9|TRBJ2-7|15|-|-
TGTGCCAGCAGAGATTCGGACAGTCCTCCGGGGGAGCAGTACTTC
CASRDSDSPPGEQYF
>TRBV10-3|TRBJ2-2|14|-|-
TGTGCCATCCCGAGCCACCCGAACACCGGGGAGCTGTTTTTT
CAIPSHPNTGELFF
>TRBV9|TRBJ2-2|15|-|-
TGTGCCAGCAGTCCAACCGGGGCGGGCACCGGGGAGCTGTTTTTT
CASSPTGAGTGELFF
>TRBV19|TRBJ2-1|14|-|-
TGTGCCAGTAGTATAGATCCGGCTTACAATGAGCAGTTCTTC
CASSIDPAYNEQFF
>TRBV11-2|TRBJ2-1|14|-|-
TGTGCCAGCAGCTCGCGGGACACCATCAATGAGCAGTTCTTC
CASSSRDTINEQFF
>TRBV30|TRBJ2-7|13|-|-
TGTGCCTGGAGTGTACTTGGGATGGCCGAGCAGTACTTC
CAWSVLGMAEQYF
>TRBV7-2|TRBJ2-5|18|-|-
TGTGCCAGCAGCTTAGGCCTCGAGGCTAGGGGCTTCCAAGAGACCCAGTACTTC
CASSLGLEARGFQETQYF
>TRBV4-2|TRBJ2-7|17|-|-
TGTGCCAGCAGCCAAGATCTCTGGGGGTTCGCCTCCTACGAGCAGTACTTC
CASSQDLWGFASYEQYF
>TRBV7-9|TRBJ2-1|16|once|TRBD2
TGTGCCAGCAGCTCTTCGACTAGCGGGAGGATGGATGAGCAGTTCTTC
CASSSSTSGRMDEQFF
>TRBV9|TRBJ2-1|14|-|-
TGTGCCAGCAGCGCCGACTTCGACTACAATGAGCAGTTCTTC
CASSADFDYNEQFF
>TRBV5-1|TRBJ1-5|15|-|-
TGCGCCAGCAGCTCGGGCGAGCACTCCAATCAGCCCCAGCATTTT
CASSSGEHSNQPQHF
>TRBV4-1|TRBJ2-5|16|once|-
TGCGCCAGCAGCCAAGATCGCGGACTAGGGGGAGAGACCCAGTACTTC
CASSQDRGLGGETQYF
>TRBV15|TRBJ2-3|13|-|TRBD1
TGTGCCACCACCGACAGGGTCACAGATACGCAGTATTTT
CATTDRVTDTQYF
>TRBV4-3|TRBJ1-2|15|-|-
TGCGCCAGCAGCCAAGTGACGGGGACTAACTATGGCTACACCTTC
CASSQVTGTNYGYTF
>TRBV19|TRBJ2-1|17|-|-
TGTGCCAGTAGTCCCCTTCGATCGGACCGCTCCTACAATGAGCAGTTCTTC
CASSPLRSDRSYNEQFF
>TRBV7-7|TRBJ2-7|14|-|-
TGTGCTAGCAGCCCTGGACTCGGAGCCTACGAGCAGTACTTC
CASSPGLGAYEQYF
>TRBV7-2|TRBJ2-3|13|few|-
TGTGCCAGCAGCTTGACAGGCACAGATACGCAGTATTTT
CASSLTGTDTQYF
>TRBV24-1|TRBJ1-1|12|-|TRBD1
TGTGCCTCCAGGGGGGCGAAGACTGAAGCTTTCTTT
CASRGAKTEAFF
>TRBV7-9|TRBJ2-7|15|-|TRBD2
TGTGCCAGCAGCAACGGACTAGCGGACGACTACGAGCAGTACTTC
CASSNGLADDYEQYF
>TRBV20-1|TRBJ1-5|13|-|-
TGCAGTGCTAAGAAAGGTAGCAATCAGCCCCAGCATTTT
CSAKKGSNQPQHF
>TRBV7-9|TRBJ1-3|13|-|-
TGTGCCAGCAGCGCTACGGGCACCAACACCATATATTTT
CASSATGTNTIYF
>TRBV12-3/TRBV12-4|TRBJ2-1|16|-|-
TGTGCCAGCAGCCTAGAGGTACAGGAGCCCTACAATGAGCAGTTCTTC
CASSLEVQEPYNEQFF
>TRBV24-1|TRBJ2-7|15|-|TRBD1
TGTGCCACCAGTGACCCGGGACAGAGATCCTACGAGCAGTACTTC
CATSDPGQRSYEQYF
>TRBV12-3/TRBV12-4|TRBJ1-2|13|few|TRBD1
TGTGCCAGCAGTCTGGGACAGCTCTATGGCTACACCTTC
CASSLGQLYGYTF
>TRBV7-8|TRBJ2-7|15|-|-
TGTGCCAGCAGCTTAGTAGGCTTGCACTCCTACGAGCAGTACTTC
CASSLVGLHSYEQYF
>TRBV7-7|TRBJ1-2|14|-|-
TGTGCCAGCAGCTCCCTGCAGACTAACTATGGCTACACCTTC
CASSSLQTNYGYTF
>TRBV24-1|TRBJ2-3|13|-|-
TGTGCCACCTATGAAAGCCACACAGATACGCAGTATTTT
CATYESHTDTQYF
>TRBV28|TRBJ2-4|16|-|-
TGTGCCAGCAGCCAACCCGGGACCCTAGCCAAAAACATTCAGTACTTC
CASSQPGTLAKNIQYF
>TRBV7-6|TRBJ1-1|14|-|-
TGTGCCAGCAGCTTAGTGGGTGGTTCAACTGAAGCTTTCTTT
CASSLVGGSTEAFF